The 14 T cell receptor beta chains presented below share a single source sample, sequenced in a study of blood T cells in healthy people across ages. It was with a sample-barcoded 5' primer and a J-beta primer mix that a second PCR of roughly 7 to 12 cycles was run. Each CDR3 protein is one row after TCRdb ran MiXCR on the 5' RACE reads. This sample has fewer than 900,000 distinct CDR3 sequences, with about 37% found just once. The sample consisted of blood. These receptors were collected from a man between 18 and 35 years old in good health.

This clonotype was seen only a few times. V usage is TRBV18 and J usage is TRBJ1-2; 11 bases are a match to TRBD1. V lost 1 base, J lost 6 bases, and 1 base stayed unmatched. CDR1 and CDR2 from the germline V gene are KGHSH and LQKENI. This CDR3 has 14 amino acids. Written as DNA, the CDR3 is TGTGCCAGCTCACCACGGACAGGGGGCCATGGCTACACCTTC. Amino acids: CASSPRTGGHGYTF.

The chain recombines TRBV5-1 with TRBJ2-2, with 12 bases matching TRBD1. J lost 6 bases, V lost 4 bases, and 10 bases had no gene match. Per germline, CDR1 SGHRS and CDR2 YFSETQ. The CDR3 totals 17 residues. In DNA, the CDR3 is TGCGCCAGCAGCCAATACCGGGACAGGGGGCACGCCGGGGAGCTGTTTTTT. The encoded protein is CASSQYRDRGHAGELFF.

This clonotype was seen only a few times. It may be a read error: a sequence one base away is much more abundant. The CDR3 coding sequence is TGTGCCAGCAGCCATCGGACAGGGTGGTATGAGCAGTACTTC. Residues: CASSHRTGWYEQYF. This rearrangement joins TRBV3-1 to TRBJ2-5, with TRBD1 matching over 8 bases. Germline V gene sequence: CDR1 LGHDT, CDR2 YNNKEL (reference sequence). V lost 3 bases, J lost 11 bases, and 11 bases stayed unmatched. The CDR3 extends over 14 amino acids.

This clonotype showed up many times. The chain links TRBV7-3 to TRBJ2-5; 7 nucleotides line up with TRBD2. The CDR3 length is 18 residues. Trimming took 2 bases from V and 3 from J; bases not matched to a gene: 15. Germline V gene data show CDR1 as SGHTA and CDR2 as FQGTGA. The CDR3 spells CASSLRPVQASGEETQYF. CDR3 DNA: TGTGCCAGCAGCTTACGCCCCGTTCAGGCTAGCGGTGAAGAGACCCAGTACTTC. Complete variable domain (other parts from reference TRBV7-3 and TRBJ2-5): GAGVSQTPSNKVTEKGKYVELRCDPISGHTALYWYRQSLGQGPEFLIYFQGTGAADDSGLPNDRFFAVRPEGSVSTLKIQRTERGDSAVYLCASSLRPVQASGEETQYFGPGTRLLVL.

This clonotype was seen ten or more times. The CDR3 DNA sequence: TGTGCCATCACGGAAAATTCCTACAATGAGCAGTTCTTC. Translation gives CAITENSYNEQFF. The chain carries TRBV10-3 and TRBJ2-1; D gene uncertain. Deletions cut 7 bases from V and 1 base from J, with 8 bases between. CDR1 and CDR2 from the germline V gene are ENHRY and SYGVKD. This CDR3 spans 13 amino acids.

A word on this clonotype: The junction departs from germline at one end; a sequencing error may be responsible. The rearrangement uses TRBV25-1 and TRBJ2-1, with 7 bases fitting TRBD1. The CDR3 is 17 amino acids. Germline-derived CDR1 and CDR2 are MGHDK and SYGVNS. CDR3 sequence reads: CASSGDPQGNSYHEQFF. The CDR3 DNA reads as TGTGCCAGCAGTGGAGACCCACAGGGGAACTCCTACCATGAGCAGTTCTTC.

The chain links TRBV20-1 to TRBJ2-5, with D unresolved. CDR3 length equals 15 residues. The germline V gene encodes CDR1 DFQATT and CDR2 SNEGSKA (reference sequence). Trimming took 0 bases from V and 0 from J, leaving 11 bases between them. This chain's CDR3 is CSARELSCYQETQYF. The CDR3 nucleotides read TGCAGTGCTAGAGAATTAAGCTGCTACCAAGAGACCCAGTACTTC.

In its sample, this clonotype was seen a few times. The CDR3 spells CASSDTTGGYGYTF. CDR3 nucleotides: TGTGCCAGCAGTGACACTACTGGGGGGTATGGCTACACCTTC. The chain is built from TRBV6-5 and TRBJ1-2, with D possibly being TRBD1 (5 bases). With 5 bases removed from V and 5 bases from J, the gap between germline ends came to 15 bases. The germline gives CDR1 MNHEY, CDR2 SVGAGI. The CDR3 runs to 14 residues.

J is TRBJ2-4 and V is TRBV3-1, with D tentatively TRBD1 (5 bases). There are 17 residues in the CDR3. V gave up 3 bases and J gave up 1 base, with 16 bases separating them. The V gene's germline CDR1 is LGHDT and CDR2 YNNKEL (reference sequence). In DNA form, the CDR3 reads TGTGCCAGCAGCCAGATTCCGACAGAGTGGGCCAAAAACATTCAGTACTTC. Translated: CASSQIPTEWAKNIQYF.

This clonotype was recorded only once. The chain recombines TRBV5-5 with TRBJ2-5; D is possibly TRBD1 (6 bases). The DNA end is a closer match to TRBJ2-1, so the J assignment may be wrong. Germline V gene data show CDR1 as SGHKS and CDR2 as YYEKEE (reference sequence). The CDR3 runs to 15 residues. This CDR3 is CASSRGDRYQETQFF. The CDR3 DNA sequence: TGTGCCAGCAGCCGCGGCGACAGGTACCAAGAGACCCAGTTCTTC.

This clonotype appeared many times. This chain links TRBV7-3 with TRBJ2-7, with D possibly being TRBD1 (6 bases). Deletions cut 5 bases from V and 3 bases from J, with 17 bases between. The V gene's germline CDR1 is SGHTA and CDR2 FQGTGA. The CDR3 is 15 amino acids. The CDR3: CASSPDSDFGYEQYF. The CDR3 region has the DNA TGTGCCAGCAGCCCGGACAGCGATTTTGGCTACGAGCAGTACTTC.

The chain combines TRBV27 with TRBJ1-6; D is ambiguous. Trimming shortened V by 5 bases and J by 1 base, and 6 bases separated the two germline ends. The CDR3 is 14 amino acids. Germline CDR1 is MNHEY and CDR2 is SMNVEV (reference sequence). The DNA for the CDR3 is TGTGCCAGCAGTCCCGGGTCCTATAATTCACCCCTCCACTTT. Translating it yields CASSPGSYNSPLHF.

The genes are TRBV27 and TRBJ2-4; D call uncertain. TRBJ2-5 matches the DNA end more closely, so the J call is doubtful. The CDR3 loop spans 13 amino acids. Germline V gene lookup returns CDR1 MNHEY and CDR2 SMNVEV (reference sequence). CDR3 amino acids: CASTPDLGETQYF. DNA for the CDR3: TGTGCCAGCACCCCGGACCTGGGGGAGACCCAGTACTTC.

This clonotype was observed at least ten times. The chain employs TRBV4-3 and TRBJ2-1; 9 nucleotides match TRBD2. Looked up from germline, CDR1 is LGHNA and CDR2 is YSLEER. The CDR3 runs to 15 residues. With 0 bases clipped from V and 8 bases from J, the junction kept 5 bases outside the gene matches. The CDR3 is CASSQDGKRGDEQFF. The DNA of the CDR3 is TGCGCCAGCAGCCAAGATGGAAAGCGGGGGGATGAGCAGTTCTTC.